This T cell receptor (beta chain) is drawn from a study of PD-1 blockade in classical Hodgkin lymphoma. Findings and limits, study-wide: Reported findings placed baseline TCR diversity lower in newly diagnosed patients (compared with healthy donors). The study found that TCR diversity rose significantly by C4D1 in CD4+ but not CD8+ cells.

This CDR3 region has 19 residues. V was trimmed by 4 bases and J by 2 bases, leaving 25 bases between them. Per germline, CDR1 SEHNR and CDR2 FQNEAQ (reference sequence). All trial patients relapsed after autologous stem cell transplantation. Best responses fell into complete response, partial response or progressive disease. In the case of this clone: Its antigen is as yet unknown.

Clones were sequenced by immunoSEQ multiplex PCR, and TCRdb holds only the in-frame ones, with some missing. This table has some 65,000 clones, 71% appearing once. The sequencing used peripheral blood mononuclear cells (PBMCs), collected before the second cycle of nivolumab. This receptor was obtained from a human donor with classical Hodgkin lymphoma. This chain uses TRBV7-9 with TRBJ2-3, with D perhaps TRBD1 (5 bases). The CDR3 is CASSSPNRQKTTYTDTQYF. The CDR3 coding sequence is TGTGCCAGCAGCTCACCCAACCGACAGAAGACAACTTACACAGATACGCAGTATTTT. Full variable domain (missing parts from reference TRBV7-9 and TRBJ2-3): DTGVSQNPRHKITKRGQNVTFRCDPISEHNRLYWYRQTLGQGPEFLTYFQNEAQLEKSRLLSDRFSAERPKGSFSTLEIQRTEQGDSAMYLCASSSPNRQKTTYTDTQYFGPGTRLTVL.